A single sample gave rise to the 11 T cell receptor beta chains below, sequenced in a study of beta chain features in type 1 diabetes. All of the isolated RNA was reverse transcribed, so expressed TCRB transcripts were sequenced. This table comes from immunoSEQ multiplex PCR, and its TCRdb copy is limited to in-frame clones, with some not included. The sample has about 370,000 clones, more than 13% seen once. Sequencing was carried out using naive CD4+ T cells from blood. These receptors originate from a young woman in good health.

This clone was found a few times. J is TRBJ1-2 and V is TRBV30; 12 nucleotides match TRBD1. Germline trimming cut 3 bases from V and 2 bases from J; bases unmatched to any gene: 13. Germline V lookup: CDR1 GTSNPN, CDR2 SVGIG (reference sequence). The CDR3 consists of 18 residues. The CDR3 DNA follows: TGTGCCTGGAGGTTAGCTGGGACAGGGGGCATAGGAAACTATGGCTACACCTTC. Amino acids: CAWRLAGTGGIGNYGYTF. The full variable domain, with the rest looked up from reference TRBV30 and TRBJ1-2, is SQTIHQWPATLVQPVGSPLSLECTVEGTSNPNLYWYRQAAGRGLQLLFYSVGIGQISSEVPQNLSASRPQDRQFILSSKKLLLSDSGFYLCAWRLAGTGGIGNYGYTFGSGTRLTVV.

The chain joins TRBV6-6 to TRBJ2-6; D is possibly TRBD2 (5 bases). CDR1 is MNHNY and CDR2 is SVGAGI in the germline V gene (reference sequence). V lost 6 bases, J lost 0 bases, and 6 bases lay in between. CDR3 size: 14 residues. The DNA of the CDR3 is TGTGCCAGCAGCCGGGACTCTGGGGCCAACGTCCTGACTTTC. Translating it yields CASSRDSGANVLTF.

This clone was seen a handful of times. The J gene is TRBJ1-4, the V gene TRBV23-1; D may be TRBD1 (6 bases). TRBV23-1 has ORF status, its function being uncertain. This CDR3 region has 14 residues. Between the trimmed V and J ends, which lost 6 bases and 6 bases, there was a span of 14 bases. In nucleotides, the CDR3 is TGCGCCAGCAGGAAAGGGGGAGCGGATGAAAAACTGTTTTTT. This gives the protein CASRKGGADEKLFF.

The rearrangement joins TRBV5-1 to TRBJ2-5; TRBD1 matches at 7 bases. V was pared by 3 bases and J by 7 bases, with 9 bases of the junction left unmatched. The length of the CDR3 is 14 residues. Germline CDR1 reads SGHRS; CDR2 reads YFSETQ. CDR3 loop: CASSSGTAWGTQYF. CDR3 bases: TGCGCCAGCAGCTCCGGGACAGCCTGGGGGACCCAGTACTTC.

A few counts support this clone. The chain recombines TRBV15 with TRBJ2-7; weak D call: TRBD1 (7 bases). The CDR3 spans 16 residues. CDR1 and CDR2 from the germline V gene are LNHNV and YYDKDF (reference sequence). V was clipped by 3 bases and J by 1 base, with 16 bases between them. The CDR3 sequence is CATSRGWGDRSYEQYF. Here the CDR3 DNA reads TGTGCCACCAGCAGGGGCTGGGGGGACAGATCCTACGAGCAGTACTTC.

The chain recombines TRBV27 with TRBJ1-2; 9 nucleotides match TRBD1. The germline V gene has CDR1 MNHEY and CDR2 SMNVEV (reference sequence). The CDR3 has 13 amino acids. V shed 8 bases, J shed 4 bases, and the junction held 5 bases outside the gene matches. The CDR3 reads CASRDRESYGYTF. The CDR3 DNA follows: TGTGCCAGCCGGGACAGGGAATCCTATGGCTACACCTTC.

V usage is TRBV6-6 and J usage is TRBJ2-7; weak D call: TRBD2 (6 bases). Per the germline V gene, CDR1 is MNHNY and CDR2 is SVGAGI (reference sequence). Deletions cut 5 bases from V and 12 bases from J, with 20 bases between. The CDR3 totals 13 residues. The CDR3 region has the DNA TGTGCCAGCAGTCCCTTAGGGGACTTAGTAGGGTACTTC. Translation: CASSPLGDLVGYF.

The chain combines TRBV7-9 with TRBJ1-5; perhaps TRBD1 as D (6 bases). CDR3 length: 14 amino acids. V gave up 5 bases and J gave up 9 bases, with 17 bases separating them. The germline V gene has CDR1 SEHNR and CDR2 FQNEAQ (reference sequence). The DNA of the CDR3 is TGTGCCAGCAGCCGTGACGACAGGATTTGGCCCCAGCATTTT. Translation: CASSRDDRIWPQHF.

CDR3 protein: CASSEAGRVPQYF. In DNA form, the CDR3 reads TGTGCCAGCAGTGAAGCAGGCAGGGTGCCGCAGTACTTC. V gene TRBV6-1 combines with J gene TRBJ2-7; the D gene is possibly TRBD1 (5 bases). V was shortened by 0 bases and J by 9 bases, with 12 bases between the two germline ends. CDR1 MNHNS and CDR2 SASEGT come from the germline V gene. The CDR3 consists of 13 residues.

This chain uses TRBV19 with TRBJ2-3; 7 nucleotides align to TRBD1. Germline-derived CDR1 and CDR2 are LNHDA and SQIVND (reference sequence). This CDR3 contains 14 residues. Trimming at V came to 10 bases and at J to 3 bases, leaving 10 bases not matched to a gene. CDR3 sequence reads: CATWKQGKTDTQYF. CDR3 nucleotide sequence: TGTGCCACCTGGAAACAGGGGAAAACAGATACGCAGTATTTT.

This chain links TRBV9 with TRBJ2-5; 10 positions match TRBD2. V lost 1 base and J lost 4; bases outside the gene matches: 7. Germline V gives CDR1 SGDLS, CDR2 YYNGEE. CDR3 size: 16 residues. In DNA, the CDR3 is TGTGCCAGCAGCGTAAGCAGCGGGAGGGCCGGAGAGACCCAGTACTTC. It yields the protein CASSVSSGRAGETQYF.